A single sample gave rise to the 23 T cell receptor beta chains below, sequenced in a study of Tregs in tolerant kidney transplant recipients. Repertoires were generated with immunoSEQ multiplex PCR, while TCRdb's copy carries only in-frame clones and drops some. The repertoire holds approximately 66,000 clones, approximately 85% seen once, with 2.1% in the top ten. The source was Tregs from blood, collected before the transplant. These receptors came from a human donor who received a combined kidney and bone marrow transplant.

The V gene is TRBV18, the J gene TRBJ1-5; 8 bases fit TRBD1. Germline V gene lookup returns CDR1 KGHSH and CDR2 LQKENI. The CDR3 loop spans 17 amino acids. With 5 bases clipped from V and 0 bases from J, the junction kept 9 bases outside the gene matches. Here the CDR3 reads CASSSRDRRTSNQPQHF. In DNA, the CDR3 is TGTGCCAGCTCATCGAGGGACAGGAGAACTAGCAATCAGCCCCAGCATTTT.

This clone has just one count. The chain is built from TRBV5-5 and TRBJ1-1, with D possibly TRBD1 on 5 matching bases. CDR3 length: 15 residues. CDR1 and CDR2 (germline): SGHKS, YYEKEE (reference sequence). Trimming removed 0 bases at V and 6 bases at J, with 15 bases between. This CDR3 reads CASSLVQGKRPEAFF. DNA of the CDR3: TGTGCCAGCAGCTTGGTTCAGGGTAAGAGGCCTGAAGCTTTCTTT.

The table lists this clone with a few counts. The CDR3 loop reads CASSKRQGSGNTIYF. CDR3 bases: TGTGCCAGCAGTAAGCGACAGGGTTCTGGAAACACCATATATTTT. The rearrangement joins TRBV6-5 to TRBJ1-3, with 7 bases that match TRBD1. This CDR3 spans 15 amino acids. The V gene end was trimmed by 5 bases and the J gene end by 1 base; junction bases not matched to a gene: 5. Germline CDR1 is MNHEY and CDR2 is SVGAGI.

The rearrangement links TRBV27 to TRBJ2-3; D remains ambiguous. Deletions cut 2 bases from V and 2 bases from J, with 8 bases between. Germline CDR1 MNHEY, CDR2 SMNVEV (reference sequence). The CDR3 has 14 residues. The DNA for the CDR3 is TGTGCCAGCAGTTTACGGGTGTTCACAGATACGCAGTATTTT. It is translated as CASSLRVFTDTQYF.

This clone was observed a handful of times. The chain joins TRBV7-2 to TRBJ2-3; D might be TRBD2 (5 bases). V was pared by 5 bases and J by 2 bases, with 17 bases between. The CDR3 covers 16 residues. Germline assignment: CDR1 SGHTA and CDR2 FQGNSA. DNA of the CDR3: TGTGCCAGCAGCCCCAGCGGAGTCTTTGACACAGATACGCAGTATTTT. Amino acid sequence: CASSPSGVFDTDTQYF.

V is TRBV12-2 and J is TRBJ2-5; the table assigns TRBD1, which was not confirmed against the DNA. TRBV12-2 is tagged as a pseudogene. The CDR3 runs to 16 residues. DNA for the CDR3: TGTGCAAGTCGCCGACAGGCCAAGGGGTCCCAAGAGACCCAGTACTTC. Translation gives CASRRQAKGSQETQYF.

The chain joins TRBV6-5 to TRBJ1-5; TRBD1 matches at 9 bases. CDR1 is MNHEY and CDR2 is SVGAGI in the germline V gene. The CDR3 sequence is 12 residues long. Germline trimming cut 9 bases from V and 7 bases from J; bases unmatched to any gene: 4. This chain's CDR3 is CASGQGKQPQHF. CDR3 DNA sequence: TGTGCCAGTGGACAGGGGAAACAGCCCCAGCATTTT.

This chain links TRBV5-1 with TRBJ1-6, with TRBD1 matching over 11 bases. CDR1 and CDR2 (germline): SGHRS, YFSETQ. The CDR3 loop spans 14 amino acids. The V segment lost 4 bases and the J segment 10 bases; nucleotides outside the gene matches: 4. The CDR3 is CASSDGTGGSPLHF. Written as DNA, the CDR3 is TGCGCCAGCAGCGATGGGACAGGGGGATCACCCCTCCACTTT.

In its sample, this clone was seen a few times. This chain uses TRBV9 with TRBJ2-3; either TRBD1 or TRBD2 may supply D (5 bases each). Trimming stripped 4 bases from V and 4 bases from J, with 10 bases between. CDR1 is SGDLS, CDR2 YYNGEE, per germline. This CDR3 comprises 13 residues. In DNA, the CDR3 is TGTGCCAGCAGCTCGAGGGGTTCAGATACGCAGTATTTT. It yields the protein CASSSRGSDTQYF.

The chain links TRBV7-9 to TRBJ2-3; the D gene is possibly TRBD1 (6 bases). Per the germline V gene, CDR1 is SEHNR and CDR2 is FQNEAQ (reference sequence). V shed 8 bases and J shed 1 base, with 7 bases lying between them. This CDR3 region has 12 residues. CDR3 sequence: CASGGGTDTQYF. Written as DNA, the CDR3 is TGTGCCAGCGGGGGCGGCACAGATACGCAGTATTTT.

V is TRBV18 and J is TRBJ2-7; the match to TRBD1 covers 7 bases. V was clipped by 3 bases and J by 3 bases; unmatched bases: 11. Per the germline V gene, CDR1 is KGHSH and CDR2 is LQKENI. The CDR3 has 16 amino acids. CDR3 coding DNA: TGTGCCAGCTCACCCTTACCGGGACAGACGATCTACGAGCAGTACTTC. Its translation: CASSPLPGQTIYEQYF.

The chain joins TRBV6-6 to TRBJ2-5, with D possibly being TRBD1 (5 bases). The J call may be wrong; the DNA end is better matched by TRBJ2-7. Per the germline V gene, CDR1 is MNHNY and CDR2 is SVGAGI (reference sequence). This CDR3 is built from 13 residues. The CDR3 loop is CATRTGRSNEQYF. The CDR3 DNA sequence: TGTGCCACCAGAACAGGTCGTTCTAACGAGCAGTACTTC.

CDR3 nucleotides: TGTGCCAGCAGCTTCGGATTTAATAGCAATCAGCCCCAGCATTTT. Translating gives CASSFGFNSNQPQHF. V gene TRBV7-2 combines with J gene TRBJ1-5; D ambiguous. Trimming shortened V by 3 bases and J by 0 bases, and 9 bases separated the two germline ends. Germline V gene lookup returns CDR1 SGHTA and CDR2 FQGNSA. There are 15 residues in the CDR3. Based on the CDR3 plus reference TRBV7-2 and TRBJ1-5, the full variable domain is GAGVSQSPSNKVTEKGKDVELRCDPISGHTALYWYRQSLGQGLEFLIYFQGNSAPDKSGLPSDRFSAERTGGSVSTLTIQRTQQEDSAVYLCASSFGFNSNQPQHFGDGTRLSIL.

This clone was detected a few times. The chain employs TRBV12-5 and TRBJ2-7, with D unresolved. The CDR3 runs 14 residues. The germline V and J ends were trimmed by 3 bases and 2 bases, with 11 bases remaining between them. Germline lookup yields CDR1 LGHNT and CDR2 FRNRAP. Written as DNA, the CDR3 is TGTGCTAGTGGTTTTGGCCAGTTCCCCTACGAGCAGTACTTC. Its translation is CASGFGQFPYEQYF.

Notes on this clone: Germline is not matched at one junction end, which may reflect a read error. Here the CDR3 reads CASSLGSWARSQSF. Here the CDR3 DNA reads TGTGCCAGCAGCTTAGGGTCGTGGGCTAGGTCTCAGTCCTTC. V and J are TRBV7-2 and TRBJ2-7, with unresolved D. Germline V gene data show CDR1 as SGHTA and CDR2 as FQGNSA. This CDR3 contains 14 residues.

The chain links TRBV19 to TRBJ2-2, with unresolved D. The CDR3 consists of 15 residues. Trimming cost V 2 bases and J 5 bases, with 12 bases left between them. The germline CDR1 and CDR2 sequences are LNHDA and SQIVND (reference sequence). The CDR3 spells CASSIITTTTGELFF. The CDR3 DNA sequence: TGTGCCAGTAGTATAATCACTACAACTACCGGGGAGCTGTTTTTT.

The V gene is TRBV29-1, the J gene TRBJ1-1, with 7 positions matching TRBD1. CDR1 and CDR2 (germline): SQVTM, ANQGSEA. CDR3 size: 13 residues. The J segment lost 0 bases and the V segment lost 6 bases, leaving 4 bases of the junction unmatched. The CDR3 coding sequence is TGCAGCGTCACCCAGGGGGTGAACACTGAAGCTTTCTTT. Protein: CSVTQGVNTEAFF.

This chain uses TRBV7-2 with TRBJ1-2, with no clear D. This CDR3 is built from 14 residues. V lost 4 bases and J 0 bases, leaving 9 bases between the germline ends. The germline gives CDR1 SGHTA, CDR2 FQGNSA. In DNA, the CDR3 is TGTGCCAGCAGCTCAGGACCTCCTAACTATGGCTACACCTTC. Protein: CASSSGPPNYGYTF.

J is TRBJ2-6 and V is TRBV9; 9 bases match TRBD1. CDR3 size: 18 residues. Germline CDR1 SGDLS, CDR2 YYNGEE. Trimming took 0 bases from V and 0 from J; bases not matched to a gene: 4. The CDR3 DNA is TGTGCCAGCAGCGTAGGGACAGGGGCCTCCTCTGGGGCCAACGTCCTGACTTTC. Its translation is CASSVGTGASSGANVLTF.

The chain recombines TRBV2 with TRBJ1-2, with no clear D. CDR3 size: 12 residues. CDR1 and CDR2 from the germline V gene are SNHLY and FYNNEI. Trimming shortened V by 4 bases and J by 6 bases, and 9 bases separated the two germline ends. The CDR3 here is CASSGSGDGYTF. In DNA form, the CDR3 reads TGTGCCAGCAGTGGGTCAGGCGATGGCTACACCTTC. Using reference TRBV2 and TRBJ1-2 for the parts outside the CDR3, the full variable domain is EPEVTQTPSHQVTQMGQEVILRCVPISNHLYFYWYRQILGQKVEFLVSFYNNEISEKSEIFDDQFSVERPDGSNFTLKIRSTKLEDSAMYFCASSGSGDGYTFGSGTRLTVV.

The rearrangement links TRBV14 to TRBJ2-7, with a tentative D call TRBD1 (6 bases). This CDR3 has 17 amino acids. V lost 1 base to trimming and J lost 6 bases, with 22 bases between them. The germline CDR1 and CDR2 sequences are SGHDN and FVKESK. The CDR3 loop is CASSQVIHPTGRGEQYF. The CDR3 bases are TGTGCCAGCAGCCAAGTCATACACCCGACAGGAAGGGGCGAGCAGTACTTC.

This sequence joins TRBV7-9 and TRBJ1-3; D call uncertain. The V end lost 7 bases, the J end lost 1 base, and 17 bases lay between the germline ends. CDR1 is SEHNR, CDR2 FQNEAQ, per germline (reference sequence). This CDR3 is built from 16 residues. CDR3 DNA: TGTGCCAGCAACGACCCCCATGGGGTGTCTGGAAACACCATATATTTT. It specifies CASNDPHGVSGNTIYF.

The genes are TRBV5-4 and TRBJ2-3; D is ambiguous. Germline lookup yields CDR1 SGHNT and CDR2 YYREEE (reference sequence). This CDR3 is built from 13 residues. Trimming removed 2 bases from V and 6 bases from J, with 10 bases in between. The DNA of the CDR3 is TGTGCCAGCAGCTTCAGACCTGGGGATACGCAGTATTTT. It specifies CASSFRPGDTQYF.